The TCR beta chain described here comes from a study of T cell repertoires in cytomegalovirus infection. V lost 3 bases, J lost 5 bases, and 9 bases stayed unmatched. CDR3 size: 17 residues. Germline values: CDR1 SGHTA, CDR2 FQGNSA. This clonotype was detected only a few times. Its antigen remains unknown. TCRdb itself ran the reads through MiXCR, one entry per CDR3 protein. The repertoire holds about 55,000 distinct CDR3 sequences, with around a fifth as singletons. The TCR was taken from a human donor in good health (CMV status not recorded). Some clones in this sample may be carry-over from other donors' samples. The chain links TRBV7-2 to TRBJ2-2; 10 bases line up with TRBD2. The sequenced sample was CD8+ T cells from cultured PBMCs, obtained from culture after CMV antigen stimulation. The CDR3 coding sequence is TGTGCCAGCAGCTTGGCGGGGCTAGCGGGGGATACCGGGGAGCTGTTTTTT. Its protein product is CASSLAGLAGDTGELFF.